The clone carrying this T cell receptor beta chain appeared many times. It was template switching that added a universal primer site, and there were unique molecular identifiers on the cDNA. Each CDR3 protein is one row after TCRdb ran MiXCR on the 5' RACE reads. The table has 600,000 to 800,000 distinct CDR3 sequences, approximately 21% seen once. The sample comes from a study of identical twins. The same data also went into a second study, on T cells expressing NK-cell markers. That paper states: Of eight sequenced donors, seven were HCMV-seropositive and one HCMV-seronegative. Top CD8+ clonotypes included the dominant CD3+CD56+NKG2C+ clonotypes in roughly 6 donors.

The TCR sequence derives from a woman aged 18-35 years in good health. The sequencing input was PBMCs.

CDR3 amino acids: CASSPWGGRNEQFF. CDR3 coding DNA: TGTGCCAGCAGCCCCTGGGGAGGTAGGAATGAGCAGTTCTTC. The chain combines TRBV7-2 with TRBJ2-1, with D perhaps TRBD2 (6 bases). The V gene's germline CDR1 is SGHTA and CDR2 FQGNSA. V was cut by 5 bases and J by 7 bases, with 15 bases left in between. This CDR3 spans 14 amino acids. Full variable domain (remainder filled in from reference TRBV7-2 and TRBJ2-1): GAGVSQSPSNKVTEKGKDVELRCDPISGHTALYWYRQSLGQGLEFLIYFQGNSAPDKSGLPSDRFSAERTGGSVSTLTIQRTQQEDSAVYLCASSPWGGRNEQFFGPGTRLTVL.